This T cell receptor (beta chain) stems from a study of blood T cell repertoires in COVID-19. Background on the study: Some COVID-19 samples were acute and others convalescent; all came from the United States, Italy and Spain. PBMCs, B-cell-depleted T cells, or T cells provided the cDNA or gDNA that made up the material.

This clone was counted between two and nine times. Per germline, CDR1 GTSNPN and CDR2 SVGIG (reference sequence). The CDR3 has 14 amino acids. The V and J ends lost 2 bases and 6 bases, in that order; junction bases with no gene match: 2. Original data processing: Cell counts per sample came from amplifying reference gene primers. Clones were sequenced by immunoSEQ multiplex PCR, and TCRdb holds only the in-frame ones, with some missing. The DNA was the basis for D and trimming; V, J and clone size are from that table. This sample has about 230,000 clones; around 88% occur once, and the top ten carry 2% to 2.5%. Recruitment covered roughly 22 US areas and drew participants whose ages spanned roughly 18 to 95 years.

Sequencing used PBMCs or T cells enriched from blood (not recorded which). The rearrangement uses TRBV30 and TRBJ2-3, with 13 nucleotides matching TRBD2. The clonotype was recovered from a woman aged 40 to 55 with acute COVID-19. This CDR3 reads CAWSQGLAGDTQYF. CDR3 DNA: TGTGCCTGGAGTCAGGGACTAGCGGGGGATACGCAGTATTTT.